The TCR beta chain described here comes from a study of blood T cell repertoires in COVID-19 (dated by TCRdb to about 2020). Study-level background: Samples covering the acute and convalescent phases of COVID-19 were provided by collaborators in the United States, Italy and Spain. The prospective study material was composed of cDNA or gDNA derived from T cells, B-cell-depleted T cells, or PBMCs. The dataset comprised deeply sampled blood TCRbeta repertoires from subjects exposed to, actively infected with, or recovered from COVID-19. The repertoires were released in a freely available public database meant as a resource for research on the immune response to SARS-CoV-2. The samples were drawn from the first 160 participants of the ongoing ImmuneRACE study and from under 1,500 subjects provided by 6 global collaborators. Sample metadata almost always included a de-identified subject ID, COVID-19 status, age in years and sex. Where HLA class I and class II types were available, the types were taken from metadata supplied by the sample provider, not from assay-based typing. What the authors observed across the whole study: The amount of clinical and demographic metadata varied by source and participant and was provided uncurated.

In the prospective study, participants were roughly 18 to 95 years old, resided in approximately 25 geographic areas of the United States, and were enrolled through a virtual design. In the prospective study, participants were assigned to cohorts based on the clinical history participants reported in a screening survey and a study questionnaire. ImmuneRACE Cohort 3 recovered participants were defined by two consecutive negative NP/OP PCR tests, healthcare professional clearance, or symptom resolution. Mobile phlebotomists in the prospective study collected whole blood, serum and a nasopharyngeal or oropharyngeal swab from every participant. Additional blood draws and questionnaires over a 2-month period could optionally be provided by prospective study participants. Before DNA extraction, prospective study blood samples were shipped either frozen or at room temperature. TCRbeta CDR3 regions were amplified from genomic DNA by means of the immunoSEQ Assay, a bias-controlled multiplex PCR. The study's own analysis went as follows. Nucleated cell counts per sample were estimated from amplification of reference gene primers within the assay. To quantify the absolute abundance of each unique TCRbeta CDR3 rearrangement, sequence reads were collapsed and filtered. Productive Simpson clonality was computed per sample as the square root of Simpson's diversity index over productive rearrangements. In TCRdb, the immuneACCESS table is reduced to in-frame sequences with V and J assigned. These tables do not hold every clone; where another copy was compared, an unresolved V gene accounts for under half, and the others remain unexplained. The DNA was the basis for D and trimming; V, J and clone size are from that table. Present in this sample are 450,000 or so clones, 90% of which were seen just once. About 0.6% of the sample lies in the top ten.

As regards this clone: Its antigen is not yet known. Per-base quality was not reported, and no clone a single base away is much larger than it.

V is trimmed back by 5 bases and J by 8 bases, and the junction contains 6 bases that no gene match accounts for. According to the germline V gene, CDR1 reads SGHTA and CDR2 reads FQGTGA. Spanning cysteine to phenylalanine, the CDR3 consists of 15 amino acids. The DNA shown is the 45-base CDR3, in frame from base 1. The source material was PBMCs or T cells enriched from blood (not recorded which). The rearrangement joined TRBV7-3 to TRBJ2-1, with TRBD2 matching 13 junction bases. This TCR came from a young man who had recovered from COVID-19. The DNA is as follows: TGTGCCAGCAGCCAGGGGACTAGCGGGATGGATGAGCAGTTCTTC. This is translated as CASSQGTSGMDEQFF. Here the CDR3 is joined to the reference TRBV7-3 and TRBJ2-1 genes, and the full variable domain is: GAGVSQTPSNKVTEKGKYVELRCDPISGHTALYWYRQSLGQGPEFLIYFQGTGAADDSGLPNDRFFAVRPEGSVSTLKIQRTERGDSAVYLCASSQGTSGMDEQFFGPGTRLTVL.